This is a list of T cell receptor beta chains from one sample in a study of blood T cell repertoires in COVID-19. Assay used: immunoSEQ multiplex PCR; TCRdb lists only in-frame clones, some missing. The table records some 77,000 clones, around 90% of them present only once. Source material: peripheral blood. These receptors were collected from a woman aged 80 or over with active or convalescent COVID-19. Each CDR3 is given with its conserved first and last residue. D genes are given only for firm matches. Size is omitted from some rows. Given values are once, few, many or a class for expanded clones.

cdr3_aa	cdr3_nt	v_call	j_call	d_call	clone_size
CASTESQGQGWYEQYF	TGTGCCAGCACCGAGAGCCAGGGCCAGGGGTGGTACGAGCAGTACTTC	TRBV7-2	TRBJ2-7	-	once
CASSRGRPGNNSPLHF	TGTGCCAGCAGCCGTGGAAGGCCAGGCAATAATTCACCCCTCCACTTT	TRBV7-2	TRBJ1-6	-	-
CASREGQGNEKLFF	TGTGCCAGCAGGGAGGGACAGGGGAATGAAAAACTGTTTTTT	TRBV7-2	TRBJ1-4	TRBD1	-
CASTQTPGGFFTEAFF	TGCGCCAGCACCCAAACACCAGGGGGGTTTTTCACTGAAGCTTTCTTT	TRBV5-1	TRBJ1-1	TRBD1	-
CASSGTGETYEQYF	TGTGCCAGCAGTGGGACAGGGGAAACCTACGAGCAGTACTTC	TRBV27	TRBJ2-7	TRBD1	few
CASSLKGGTGYNEQFF	TGTGCCAGCAGCTTAAAAGGCGGGACGGGGTACAATGAGCAGTTCTTC	TRBV7-3	TRBJ2-1	-	few
CASTALAGRTDTQYF	TGTGCCAGCACGGCGCTAGCGGGACGCACAGATACGCAGTATTTT	TRBV7-2	TRBJ2-3	TRBD2	-
CASSQAYQAAEAFF	TGTGCCAGCAGCCAAGCCTACCAGGCCGCTGAAGCTTTCTTT	TRBV3-1/TRBV3-2	TRBJ1-1	-	-
CASNGQGANEQYF	TGCGCCAGCAATGGACAGGGGGCGAACGAGCAGTACTTC	TRBV5-1	TRBJ2-7	TRBD1	-
CSVRGQGGYEQYF	TGCAGCGTGAGAGGACAGGGTGGATACGAGCAGTACTTC	TRBV29-1	TRBJ2-7	TRBD1	-
CASSFKQGAGYEQYF	TGTGCCAGCAGCTTTAAACAGGGGGCAGGCTACGAGCAGTACTTC	TRBV7-2	TRBJ2-7	TRBD1	-
CASSPRGAYEQYF	TGTGCCAGCAGCCCCCGGGGGGCCTACGAGCAGTACTTC	TRBV6-5	TRBJ2-7	TRBD2	-
CASSYLGVNEQFF	TGTGCCAGCAGTTACCTAGGTGTCAATGAGCAGTTCTTC	TRBV6-2/TRBV6-3	TRBJ2-1	-	-
CASSPRTSGDYEQYF	TGTGCCAGCAGCCCACGGACTAGCGGGGACTACGAGCAGTACTTC	TRBV9	TRBJ2-7	TRBD2	-
CASSPELAKNIQYF	TGTGCCAGCAGCCCTGAGTTAGCCAAAAACATTCAGTACTTC	TRBV5-4	TRBJ2-4	-	once
CASSPPSWTGLPYEQYF	TGTGCCAGCAGCCCTCCATCGTGGACAGGCCTTCCCTACGAGCAGTACTTC	TRBV7-8	TRBJ2-7	TRBD1	-
CASSPGRLGVNEKLFF	TGTGCCAGCAGCCCAGGGAGGTTGGGGGTAAATGAAAAACTGTTTTTT	TRBV5-8	TRBJ1-4	-	-
CASSLAAGNTEAFF	TGTGCCAGCAGCTTAGCGGCAGGGAACACTGAAGCTTTCTTT	TRBV7-2	TRBJ1-1	-	-
CASSLGGRTDTQYF	TGCGCCAGCAGCTTAGGGGGTCGTACAGATACGCAGTATTTT	TRBV5-1	TRBJ2-3	-	-
CASSTLGPREASPLHF	TGTGCCAGTAGTACCCTGGGACCGAGGGAGGCTTCACCCCTCCACTTT	TRBV19	TRBJ1-6	-	-
CASSLGQRNSGNTIYF	TGTGCCAGCAGCTTGGGTCAGAGGAACTCTGGAAACACCATATATTTT	TRBV5-4	TRBJ1-3	-	-
CASSSLQGGRPSNQPQHF	TGTGCCAGCAGTTCCCTTCAGGGGGGCAGGCCAAGCAATCAGCCCCAGCATTTT	TRBV6-2/TRBV6-3	TRBJ1-5	TRBD1	-
CASSLSQGATEAFF	TGCGCCAGCAGCTTATCACAGGGAGCCACTGAAGCTTTCTTT	TRBV5-1	TRBJ1-1	-	-
CASSTGDDQPQHF	TGTGCCAGCAGTACCGGAGACGATCAGCCCCAGCATTTT	TRBV6-7	TRBJ1-5	-	-
CASSTSGRRPDTQYF	TGTGCCAGCAGTACTAGCGGGAGACGGCCAGATACGCAGTATTTT	TRBV25-1	TRBJ2-3	TRBD2	-
CASSPRQGQPGQETQYF	TGTGCCAGCAGCCCCCGGCAAGGACAGCCCGGCCAAGAGACCCAGTACTTC	TRBV7-2	TRBJ2-5	-	-
CASSLSRGVAGTSGRSSTDTQYF	TGTGCCAGCAGTTTATCTAGGGGGGTGGCAGGGACTAGCGGACGATCTAGCACAGATACGCAGTATTTT	TRBV27	TRBJ2-3	TRBD2	-
CASLGTGNTGELFF	TGCGCCTCCCTCGGGACAGGGAACACCGGGGAGCTGTTTTTT	TRBV5-1	TRBJ2-2	TRBD1	-
CATSRENRVRGFAEAFF	TGTGCCACCAGCAGAGAGAACAGGGTCAGAGGATTTGCTGAAGCTTTCTTT	TRBV15	TRBJ1-1	-	-
CASSASGTVGFMYTGELFF	TGTGCCAGTAGTGCGTCCGGGACAGTGGGATTTATGTACACCGGGGAGCTGTTTTTT	TRBV19	TRBJ2-2	TRBD1	few
CASKPQGTDTQYF	TGTGCCAGCAAACCACAGGGCACAGATACGCAGTATTTT	TRBV27	TRBJ2-3	-	-
CASSQHPLQGLVGTEAFF	TGTGCCAGCAGCCAACATCCCCTCCAGGGGCTAGTCGGGACTGAAGCTTTCTTT	TRBV3-1/TRBV3-2	TRBJ1-1	-	-
CAWSVISGISEQYF	TGTGCCTGGAGTGTAATTAGCGGGATTTCCGAGCAGTACTTC	TRBV30	TRBJ2-7	TRBD2	-
CASSVWGGDPTDTQYF	TGTGCCAGCAGTGTATGGGGGGGCGACCCCACAGATACGCAGTATTTT	TRBV6-1	TRBJ2-3	-	-
CASIPRLAASTDTQYF	TGTGCCAGCATCCCAAGACTAGCGGCTAGCACAGATACGCAGTATTTT	TRBV27	TRBJ2-3	TRBD2	-